This TCR beta chain derives from a study of CXCR3-negative and CXCR3-positive naive CD8 T cells. CDR1 is SEHNR, CDR2 FQNEAQ, per germline (reference sequence). The CDR3 spans 14 residues. About this clonotype: The antigen is not known.

The study, taken as a whole, reports: TRB CDR3 hydrophobicity was greater in CXCR3-positive naive cells than in CXCR3-negative naive cells.

5' RACE that incorporated UMI labels was used to prepare the TRB cDNA libraries. TCRdb reprocessed the 5' RACE reads, keeping one entry per CDR3 protein, no DNA. The specimen's table records about 150,000 distinct CDR3 sequences. Sequencing was performed on naive CXCR3+ CD8+ T cells from blood. Subset defined: CD45RO-CCR7+CD27+CD95- naive CD8+ T cells expressing CXCR3 (TNR3+). The chain combines TRBV7-9 with TRBJ2-5; the D call of TRBD1 rests on TCRdb alone, since no DNA is present to check it. The receptor was isolated from a human donor in good health. Some clones in this sample may be carry-over from other donors' samples. This CDR3 is CASSSTGGMETQYF. Full variable domain (missing parts from reference TRBV7-9 and TRBJ2-5): DTGVSQNPRHKITKRGQNVTFRCDPISEHNRLYWYRQTLGQGPEFLTYFQNEAQLEKSRLLSDRFSAERPKGSFSTLEIQRTEQGDSAMYLCASSSTGGMETQYFGPGTRLLVL.